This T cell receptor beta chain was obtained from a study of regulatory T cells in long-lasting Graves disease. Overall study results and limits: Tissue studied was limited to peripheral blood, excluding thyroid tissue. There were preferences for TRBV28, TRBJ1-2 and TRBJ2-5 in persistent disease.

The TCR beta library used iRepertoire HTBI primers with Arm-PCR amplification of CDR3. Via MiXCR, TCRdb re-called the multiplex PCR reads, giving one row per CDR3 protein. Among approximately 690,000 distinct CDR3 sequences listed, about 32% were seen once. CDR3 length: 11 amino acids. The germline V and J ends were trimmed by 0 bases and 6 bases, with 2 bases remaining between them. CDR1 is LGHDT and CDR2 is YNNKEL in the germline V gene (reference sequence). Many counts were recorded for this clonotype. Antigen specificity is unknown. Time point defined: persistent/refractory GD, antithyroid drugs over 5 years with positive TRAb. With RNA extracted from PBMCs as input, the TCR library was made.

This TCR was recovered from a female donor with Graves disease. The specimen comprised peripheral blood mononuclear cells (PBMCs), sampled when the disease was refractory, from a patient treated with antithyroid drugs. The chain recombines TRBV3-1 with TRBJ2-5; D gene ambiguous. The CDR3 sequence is CASSQDQTQYF. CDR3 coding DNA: TGTGCCAGCAGCCAAGACCAGACCCAGTACTTC.